This TCR beta chain was captured by sequencing in a study of blood T cells in healthy people across ages. Whole-study results and caveats: The study lacked donor CMV status, which possibly confounded expanded clonotype changes. Per million T cells, TCR beta diversity dropped roughly linearly as age increased.

Note on this clonotype: Antigen: not known.

For the second PCR, which ran for about 6 to 11 cycles, a sample-barcoded 5' primer and a J-beta primer mix were used. Every sample returned 2.5 million or more CDR3-containing paired-end reads. One entry per CDR3 protein, called by TCRdb with MiXCR from the 5' RACE reads. The sample includes over a million distinct CDR3 sequences, 35% to 45% of them seen just once. This CDR3 has 18 residues. Germline V gene data show CDR1 as MNHNS and CDR2 as SASEGT. Trimming removed 2 bases from V and 0 bases from J; junction bases left unmatched: 13. The receptor's source is a woman between 18 and 29 years old in good health. The V and J genes are TRBV6-1 and TRBJ2-7, with 7 positions matching TRBD1. The sample was blood. This chain's CDR3 is CASSEIPIRDSLSYEQYF. DNA for the CDR3: TGTGCCAGCAGTGAAATCCCCATCCGGGACAGCCTCTCCTACGAGCAGTACTTC.